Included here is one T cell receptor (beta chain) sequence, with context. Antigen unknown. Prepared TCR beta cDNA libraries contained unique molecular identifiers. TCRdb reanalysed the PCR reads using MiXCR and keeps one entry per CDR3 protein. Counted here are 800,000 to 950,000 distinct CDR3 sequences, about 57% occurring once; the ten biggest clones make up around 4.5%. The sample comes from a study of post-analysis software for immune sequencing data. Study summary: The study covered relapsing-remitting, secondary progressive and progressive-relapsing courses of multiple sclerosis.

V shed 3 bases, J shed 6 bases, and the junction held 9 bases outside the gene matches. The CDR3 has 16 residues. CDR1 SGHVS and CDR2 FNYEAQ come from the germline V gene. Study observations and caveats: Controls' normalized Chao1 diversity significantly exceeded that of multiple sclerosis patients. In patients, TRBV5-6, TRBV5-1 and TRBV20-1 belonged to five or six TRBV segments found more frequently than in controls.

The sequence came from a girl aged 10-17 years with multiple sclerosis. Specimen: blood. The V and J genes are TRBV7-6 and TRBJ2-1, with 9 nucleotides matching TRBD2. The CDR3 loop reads CASSLGRGLASNEQFF. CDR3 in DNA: TGTGCCAGCAGCTTGGGGCGGGGACTAGCAAGCAATGAGCAGTTCTTC. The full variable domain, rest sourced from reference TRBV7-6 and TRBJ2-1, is GAGVSQSPRYKVTKRGQDVALRCDPISGHVSLYWYRQALGQGPEFLTYFNYEAQQDKSGLPNDRFSAERPEGSISTLTIQRTEQRDSAMYRCASSLGRGLASNEQFFGPGTRLTVL.